The T cell receptor (beta chain) described here comes from a study of shared clonotypes between healthy human individuals. Whole-study results and caveats: Sampling included only blood; tissue repertoires likely differ.

Trimming left V 5 bases short and J 4 bases short, with 8 bases between. The CDR3 is 12 residues long. CDR1 and CDR2 (germline): MNHNS, SASEGT. Remarks on this clone: The antigen is not known.

Sequencing was performed with immunoSEQ multiplex PCR; in TCRdb, only in-frame clones are kept and a portion is missing. The sample shows 2 million to 2.5 million clones, under 95% of them seen only once. Material for sequencing was naive CD4+ T cells from PBMCs. Subset defined: CD45RA+ positively selected. The receptor was isolated from a man younger than 35 in good health. Some clones in this sample may be carry-over from other donors' samples. V is TRBV6-1 and J is TRBJ1-2, with no clear D. CDR3 loop: CASSKDTYGYTF. The CDR3 nucleotides read TGTGCCAGCAGTAAAGACACCTATGGCTACACCTTC.